A selection of T cell receptor beta chains follows, all from one sample in a study of metastatic and nonmetastatic thyroid tumors. TCRdb re-processed the PCR reads through MiXCR. The sample shows about 39,000 clones, roughly 18% of them seen only once. Sequences were obtained from blood. The receptor set was obtained from a female donor with papillary thyroid cancer or a benign thyroid nodule (not recorded which). Some clones in this sample may be carry-over from other donors' samples. Both conserved end residues are part of each CDR3. D genes are given only for firm matches. Size is stated for part of the rows, as once, few or many counts, or as a class when the clone is expanded.

d_call | clone_size | j_call | v_call | cdr3_aa | cdr3_nt
. | few | TRBJ2-7 | TRBV28 | CASSFSRQWAREQYF | TGTGCCAGCAGTTTTTCGCGTCAGTGGGCGCGCGAGCAGTACTTC
. | many | TRBJ2-2 | TRBV20-1 | CSASDHLNTGELFF | TGCAGTGCTAGTGACCACTTAAACACCGGGGAGCTGTTTTTT
. | many | TRBJ2-7 | TRBV7-9 | CASSTEGGNEQYF | TGTGCCAGCAGCACCGAAGGGGGAAACGAGCAGTACTTC
. | many | TRBJ2-6 | TRBV19 | CASSIDWGSGANVLTF | TGTGCCAGTAGTATAGATTGGGGGTCTGGGGCCAACGTCCTGACTTTC
. | many | TRBJ2-6 | TRBV6-1 | CASRGHGANVLTF | TGTGCCAGCAGGGGGCATGGGGCCAACGTCCTGACTTTC
. | medium-sized | TRBJ2-7 | TRBV6-1 | CASSVGRYTSPDEQYF | TGTGCCAGCAGTGTTGGCAGATATACCTCCCCCGACGAGCAGTACTTC
TRBD2 | . | TRBJ2-1 | TRBV6-2/TRBV6-3 | CASSIPVLARYNEQFF | TGTGCCAGCAGTATTCCGGTACTAGCGAGATACAATGAGCAGTTCTTC
. | few | TRBJ2-1 | TRBV10-3 | CAISDPGIRYNEQFF | TGTGCCATCAGTGACCCGGGAATACGCTACAATGAGCAGTTCTTC
. | . | TRBJ2-7 | TRBV7-2 | CASSLMGQTYEQYF | TGTGCCAGCAGCTTAATGGGGCAGACCTACGAGCAGTACTTC
. | . | TRBJ2-7 | TRBV28 | CASSQVDGSKGEQYF | TGTGCCAGCAGCCAGGTCGACGGGAGTAAGGGCGAGCAGTACTTC
. | . | TRBJ2-1 | TRBV28 | CASKTGHYNEQFF | TGTGCCAGTAAAACGGGCCATTACAATGAGCAGTTCTTC
TRBD1 | many | TRBJ1-6 | TRBV30 | CAWRQGALWRGDSPLHF | TGTGCCTGGAGACAGGGGGCTCTGTGGAGGGGGGATTCACCCCTCCACTTT
. | few | TRBJ1-5 | TRBV4-1 | CASSRGTLYSNQPQHF | TGCGCCAGCAGCCGTGGGACACTTTATAGCAATCAGCCCCAGCATTTT
TRBD1 | . | TRBJ2-1 | TRBV6-4 | CASSPVGTGGNEQFF | TGTGCCAGCAGTCCCGTGGGGACAGGGGGCAATGAGCAGTTCTTC
TRBD1 | medium-sized | TRBJ2-1 | TRBV19 | CASSLGTGGRNEQFF | TGTGCCAGTAGTCTAGGGACAGGGGGCCGCAATGAGCAGTTCTTC
. | few | TRBJ2-3 | TRBV6-1 | CASRPGLCTDTQYF | TGTGCCAGCAGACCGGGACTCTGCACAGATACTCAGTATTTT
. | many | TRBJ2-7 | TRBV20-1 | CSASRRESSYEQYF | TGCAGTGCTAGTCGACGGGAGTCATCCTACGAGCAGTACTTC
. | . | TRBJ2-3 | TRBV28 | CSCSSTPDTQYF | TGTTCCTGCAGTTCTACACCAGATACGCAGTATTTT
. | many | TRBJ2-5 | TRBV2 | CASRGGGETQYF | TGTGCCAGCAGAGGGGGGGGAGAGACCCAGTACTTC
. | . | TRBJ1-1 | TRBV19 | CASSIGFSEAFF | TGTGCCAGTAGTATTGGTTTCTCAGAAGCTTTCTTT
. | many | TRBJ1-2 | TRBV7-9 | CASSDMGYGYTF | TGTGCCAGCAGCGACATGGGATATGGCTACACCTTC
. | . | TRBJ1-5 | TRBV6-1 | CASKPFGTYNQPQHF | TGTGCCAGCAAGCCGTTCGGGACATACAATCAGCCCCAGCATTTT
TRBD2 | many | TRBJ2-7 | TRBV5-6 | CASSLFDASGFSYEQYF | TGTGCCAGCAGCTTGTTTGATGCTAGCGGTTTCTCCTACGAGCAGTACTTC
. | few | TRBJ1-5 | TRBV6-1 | CASGRSNQPQHF | TGTGCCAGCGGCCGTAGCAATCAGCCCCAGCATTTT
TRBD2 | . | TRBJ2-4 | TRBV2 | CASSPKSREGRECPKNIQYF | TGTGCCAGCAGCCCCAAGTCCCGGGAGGGCCGTGAGTGTCCCAAAAACATTCAGTACTTC
TRBD2 | . | TRBJ2-7 | TRBV20-1 | CSASPSGRSYEQYF | TGCAGTGCTAGTCCTAGCGGGAGATCCTACGAGCAGTACTTC
TRBD1 | many | TRBJ1-5 | TRBV4-1 | CASSQDRGWNSNQPQHF | TGCGCCAGCAGCCAGGACAGGGGTTGGAATAGCAATCAGCCCCAGCATTTT
. | many | TRBJ2-5 | TRBV24-1 | CATSDSETQYF | TGTGCCACCAGTGATTCGGAGACCCAGTACTTC
. | few | TRBJ1-5 | TRBV28 | CASKKAVPNQPQHF | TGTGCCAGCAAGAAGGCCGTCCCGAATCAGCCCCAGCATTTT
TRBD2 | . | TRBJ2-2 | TRBV5-5 | CASSVRLAANTGELFF | TGTGCCAGCAGCGTCCGACTAGCGGCTAACACCGGGGAGCTGTTTTTT
TRBD2 | . | TRBJ2-7 | TRBV20-1 | CSARDVSGRYEQYF | TGCAGTGCTAGAGACGTCAGCGGGAGGTACGAGCAGTACTTC